This T cell receptor beta chain was identified in a study of blood T cells in healthy people across ages. Study background: Template-switching capture recovered about one barcoded beta molecule per two T cells. Study-level results: PBMCs that were unsorted prevented a conclusive naive versus antigen-experienced comparison. A roughly linear age-dependent decrease characterized TCR beta diversity per million T cells.

Combining a sample-barcoded 5' primer with a J-beta primer mix, a second PCR ran for about 6 to 12 cycles. Every cDNA was tagged by a template-switch adaptor with 12 random nucleotides. MiXCR, run by TCRdb on the 5' RACE reads, gives a single entry per CDR3 protein. This table holds approximately 1,100,000 distinct CDR3 sequences, under 55% found once. A note on this clonotype: Its antigen is unknown.

Germline CDR1 LGHNA, CDR2 YNFKEQ. J was trimmed by 5 bases and V by 3 bases; bases with no gene match: 6. The CDR3 covers 17 residues. The sample comprised blood. The TCR comes from a woman in her sixties or seventies in good health. The chain links TRBV4-2 to TRBJ2-2; 13 bases match TRBD2. The CDR3 DNA is TGTGCCAGCAGCCATAGACTAGCGGGGGGAACAACCGGGGAGCTGTTTTTT. This encodes CASSHRLAGGTTGELFF.